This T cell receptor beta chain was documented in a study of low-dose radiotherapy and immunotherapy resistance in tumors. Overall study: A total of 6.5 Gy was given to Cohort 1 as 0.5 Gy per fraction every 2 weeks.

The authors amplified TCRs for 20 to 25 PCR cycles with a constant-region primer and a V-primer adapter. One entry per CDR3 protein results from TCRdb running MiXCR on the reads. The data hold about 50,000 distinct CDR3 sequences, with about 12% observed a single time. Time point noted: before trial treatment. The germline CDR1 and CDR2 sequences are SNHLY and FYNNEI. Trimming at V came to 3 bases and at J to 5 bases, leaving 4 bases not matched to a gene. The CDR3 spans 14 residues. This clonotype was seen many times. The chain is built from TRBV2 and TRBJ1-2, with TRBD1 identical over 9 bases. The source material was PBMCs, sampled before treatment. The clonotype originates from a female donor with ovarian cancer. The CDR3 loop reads CASSEVGTGYGYTF. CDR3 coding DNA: TGTGCCAGCAGTGAGGTGGGGACAGGGTATGGCTACACCTTC. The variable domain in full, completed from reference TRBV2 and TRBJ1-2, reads EPEVTQTPSHQVTQMGQEVILRCVPISNHLYFYWYRQILGQKVEFLVSFYNNEISEKSEIFDDQFSVERPDGSNFTLKIRSTKLEDSAMYFCASSEVGTGYGYTFGSGTRLTVV.